This TCR beta chain emerged from a study of cytomegalovirus exposure and HLA in healthy donors. Overall study context: About 85 million unique TCRs from HLA-typed donors were held in an early release of data. The study's findings and limits: Cytomegalovirus association was assigned to about 180 TCR beta chains. Rare sequences made up most TCRs, while some public TCRs were found in many donors.

Of note for this clone: Its antigen is not known.

Germline assignment: CDR1 LGHNT and CDR2 FRNRAP. This CDR3 contains 15 residues. The ends lost 5 bases at V and 3 bases at J; junction bases unmatched: 5. Primers: 60 Vbeta forward and 13 Jbeta reverse. The table came from immunoSEQ multiplex PCR; TCRdb's copy has only in-frame clones and leaves some out. The data show 100,000 to 150,000 clones, 75% to 90% seen once. This TCR came from a man aged 25 to 45 in good health and CMV-seronegative. J is TRBJ1-3 and V is TRBV12-5, with 9 bases matching TRBD1. Material for sequencing was PBMCs. The CDR3 loop is CASGPGQGFGNTIYF. CDR3 DNA: TGTGCTAGTGGTCCAGGACAGGGGTTTGGAAACACCATATATTTT.